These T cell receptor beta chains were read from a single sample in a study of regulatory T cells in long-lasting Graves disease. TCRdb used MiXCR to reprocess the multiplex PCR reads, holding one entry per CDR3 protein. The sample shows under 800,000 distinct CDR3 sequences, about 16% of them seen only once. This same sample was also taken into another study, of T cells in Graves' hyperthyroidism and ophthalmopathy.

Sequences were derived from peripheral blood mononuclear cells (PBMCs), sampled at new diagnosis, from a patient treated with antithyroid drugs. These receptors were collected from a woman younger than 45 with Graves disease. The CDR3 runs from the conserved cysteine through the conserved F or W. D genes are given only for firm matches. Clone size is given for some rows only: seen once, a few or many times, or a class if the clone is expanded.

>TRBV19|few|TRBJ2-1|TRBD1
TGTGCCAGTAGTTTTCGCCGGGACAGGGACTACAATGAGCAGTTCTTC
CASSFRRDRDYNEQFF
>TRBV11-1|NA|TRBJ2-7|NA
TGTGCCAGCAGCCCCAACCCAGAGGACAGCGGCTACGAGCAGTACTTC
CASSPNPEDSGYEQYF
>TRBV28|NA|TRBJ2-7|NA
TGTGCCGGCAGTTTCCTCACCCCGGGGGCAACCGAGCAGTACTTC
CAGSFLTPGATEQYF
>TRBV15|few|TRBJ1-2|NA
TGTGCCACCAGCAGAGAGGAAATTGGCGGCTACACCTTC
CATSREEIGGYTF
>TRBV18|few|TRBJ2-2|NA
TGTGCCAGCTCAACCATGGGAGACACCGGGGAGCTGTTTTTT
CASSTMGDTGELFF
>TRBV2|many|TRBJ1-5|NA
TGTGCCAGCGGAGCCGGGGGGGGGTTGGATCAGCCCCAGCATTTT
CASGAGGGLDQPQHF
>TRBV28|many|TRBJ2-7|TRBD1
TGTGCCAGCAGCCCGGGGACAGGCCGTCACTTCGAGCAGTACTTC
CASSPGTGRHFEQYF
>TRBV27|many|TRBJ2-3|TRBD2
TGTGCCAGCAGTTCCGGATTAGCGGGAGGCCGCCGAGATACGCAGTATTTT
CASSSGLAGGRRDTQYF
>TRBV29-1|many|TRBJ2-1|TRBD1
TGCAGCGTTCTGGCAGGGGGCCACAATGAGCAGTTCTTC
CSVLAGGHNEQFF
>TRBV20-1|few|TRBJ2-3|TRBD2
TGCAGTGCCGGAGGGGCACCACTAGCGGGGGATTCCTTGTCCACAGATACGCAGTATTTT
CSAGGAPLAGDSLSTDTQYF
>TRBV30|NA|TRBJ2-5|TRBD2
TGTGCCTGGAGTCGACTAGCGGGAGGAGGAGGGACCCAGTACTTC
CAWSRLAGGGGTQYF
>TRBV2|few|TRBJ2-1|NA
TGTGCCAGCAGCGAGCCTGAACTGTCCTTCGCCTACAATGAGCAGTTCTTC
CASSEPELSFAYNEQFF
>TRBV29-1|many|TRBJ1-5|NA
TGCAGCGTTCGGAGGGCAGCCGATCAGCCCCAGCATTTT
CSVRRAADQPQHF
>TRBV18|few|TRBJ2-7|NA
TGTGCCAGCTCAATCCCGCATCTCTACGAGCAGTACTTC
CASSIPHLYEQYF
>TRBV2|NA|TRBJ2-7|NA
TGTGCCACCAGTGTTGCCTACGAGCAGTACTTC
CATSVAYEQYF
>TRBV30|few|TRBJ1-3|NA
TGTGCCTGGAGTGTGGCCAACTCTGGAAACACCATATATTTT
CAWSVANSGNTIYF
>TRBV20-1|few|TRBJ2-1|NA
TGCAGTGCCTCCCGACAGCATAACAATGAGCAGTTCTTC
CSASRQHNNEQFF
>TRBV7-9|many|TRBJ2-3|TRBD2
TGTGCCAGCAGCTTGGGACTAGCGAACACAGATACGCAGTATTTT
CASSLGLANTDTQYF
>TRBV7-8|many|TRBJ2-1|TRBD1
TGTGCCAGCAGCTTAGGAGGACAGGCGGCGGTTTACAATGAGCAGTTCTTC
CASSLGGQAAVYNEQFF
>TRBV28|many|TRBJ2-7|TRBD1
TGTGCCAGCAGTGCATCCGGGACAGGGGTCGACGAGCAGTACTTC
CASSASGTGVDEQYF
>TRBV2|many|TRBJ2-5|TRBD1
TGTGCCAGCAGAACCGGGACAGCAAAAGAGACCCAGTACTTC
CASRTGTAKETQYF
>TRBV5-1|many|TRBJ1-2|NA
TGCGCCAGCAGCTTGAACGACAATTCCGGGACCCTAGGCCGTGGCTACACCTTC
CASSLNDNSGTLGRGYTF
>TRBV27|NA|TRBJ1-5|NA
TGTGCCAGCATGGAAGGGTTTAGCAATCAGCCCCAGCATTTT
CASMEGFSNQPQHF
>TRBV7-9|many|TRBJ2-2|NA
TGTGCCAGCAGCCTAAGAGGCGGGAACACCGGGGAGCTGTTTTTT
CASSLRGGNTGELFF
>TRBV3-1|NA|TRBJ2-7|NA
TGTGCCAGCAGCCAGGTGCAGGGGAGCGAGCAGTACTTC
CASSQVQGSEQYF
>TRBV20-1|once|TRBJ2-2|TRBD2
TGCAGTGCTAGAGGGCGACAGGGTCGGCTAGCGGGAGGGCCTTCCGAGGAGCTGTTTTTT
CSARGRQGRLAGGPSEELFF
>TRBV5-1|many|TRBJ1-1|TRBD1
TGCGCCAGCAGCTTAGCCGGGACAGGGGCCACTGAAGCTTTCTTT
CASSLAGTGATEAFF
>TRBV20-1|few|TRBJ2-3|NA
TGCAGTGCTAGAGGGGAGACCGGCGGGTGGGGTACGCAGTATTTT
CSARGETGGWGTQYF
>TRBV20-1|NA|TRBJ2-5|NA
TGCAGTGCAAAACCGCGGCTCCAAGAGACCCAGTACTTC
CSAKPRLQETQYF
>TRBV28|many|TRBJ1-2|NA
TGTGCCAGCAGTTTAAGCGGACACGCTAACTATGGCTACACCTTC
CASSLSGHANYGYTF
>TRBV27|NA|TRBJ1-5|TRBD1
TGTGCCAGCAGTTTTGACAGGGGGTCTCGGCCCCAGCATTTT
CASSFDRGSRPQHF
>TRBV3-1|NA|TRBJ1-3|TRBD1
TGTGCCAGCAGCCGCCGACCGCCGGGACAGATCTCTGGAAACACCATATATTTT
CASSRRPPGQISGNTIYF
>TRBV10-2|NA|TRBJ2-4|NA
TGCGCCAGCAGTGACCTCGACAGTCTAGCCAAAAACATTCAGTACTTC
CASSDLDSLAKNIQYF